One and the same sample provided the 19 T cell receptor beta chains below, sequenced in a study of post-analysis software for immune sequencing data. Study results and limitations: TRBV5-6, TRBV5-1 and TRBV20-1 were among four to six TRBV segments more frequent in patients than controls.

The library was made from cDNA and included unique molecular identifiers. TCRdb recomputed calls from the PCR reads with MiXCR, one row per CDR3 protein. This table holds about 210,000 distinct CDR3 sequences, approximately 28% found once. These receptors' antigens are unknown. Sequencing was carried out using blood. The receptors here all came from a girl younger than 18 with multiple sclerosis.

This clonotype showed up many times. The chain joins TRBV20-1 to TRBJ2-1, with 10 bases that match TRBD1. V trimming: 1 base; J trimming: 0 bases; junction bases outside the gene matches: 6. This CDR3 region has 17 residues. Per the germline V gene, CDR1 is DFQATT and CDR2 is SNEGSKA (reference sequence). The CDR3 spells CSARGTGGHSSYNEQFF. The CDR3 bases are TGCAGTGCTAGAGGGACAGGGGGGCATAGCTCCTACAATGAGCAGTTCTTC.

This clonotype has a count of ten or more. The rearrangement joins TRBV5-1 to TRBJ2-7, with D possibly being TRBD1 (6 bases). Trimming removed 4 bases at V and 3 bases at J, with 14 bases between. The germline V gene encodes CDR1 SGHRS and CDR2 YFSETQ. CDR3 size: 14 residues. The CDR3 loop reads CASSPGQKNYEQYF. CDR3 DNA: TGCGCCAGCAGCCCCGGACAGAAAAACTACGAGCAGTACTTC.

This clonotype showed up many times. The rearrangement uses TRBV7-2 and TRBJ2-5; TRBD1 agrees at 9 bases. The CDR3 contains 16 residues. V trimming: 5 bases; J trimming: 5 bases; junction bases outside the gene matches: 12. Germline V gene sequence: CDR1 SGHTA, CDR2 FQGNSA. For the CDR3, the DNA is TGTGCCAGCAGCGCCATAATCACAGGGGGCAGTGAGACCCAGTACTTC. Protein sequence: CASSAIITGGSETQYF.

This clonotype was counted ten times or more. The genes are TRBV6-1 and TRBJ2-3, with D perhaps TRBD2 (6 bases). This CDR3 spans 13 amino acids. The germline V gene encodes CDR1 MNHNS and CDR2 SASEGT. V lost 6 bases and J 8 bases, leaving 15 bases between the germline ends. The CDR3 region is CASSVPGAVTQYF. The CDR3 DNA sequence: TGTGCCAGCAGCGTTCCGGGAGCCGTTACGCAGTATTTT.

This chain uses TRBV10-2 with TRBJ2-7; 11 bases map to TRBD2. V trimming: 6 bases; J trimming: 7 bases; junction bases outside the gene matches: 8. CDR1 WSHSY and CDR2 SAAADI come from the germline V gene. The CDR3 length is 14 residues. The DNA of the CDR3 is TGCGCCAGCAGACGGACTAGCGGGTACAATGAGCAGTACTTC. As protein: CASRRTSGYNEQYF.

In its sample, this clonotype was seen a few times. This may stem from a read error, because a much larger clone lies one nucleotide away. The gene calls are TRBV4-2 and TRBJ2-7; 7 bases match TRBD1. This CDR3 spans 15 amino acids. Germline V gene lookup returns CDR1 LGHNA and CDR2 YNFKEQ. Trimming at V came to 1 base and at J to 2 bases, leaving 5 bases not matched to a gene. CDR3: CASSQGDSWAYEQYF. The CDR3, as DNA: TGTGCCAGCAGCCAAGGGGACAGCTGGGCCTACGAGCAGTACTTC.

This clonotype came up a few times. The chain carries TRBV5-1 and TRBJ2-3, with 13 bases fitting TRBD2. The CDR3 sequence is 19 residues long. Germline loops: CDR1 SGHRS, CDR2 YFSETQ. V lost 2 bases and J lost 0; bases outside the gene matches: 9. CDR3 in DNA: TGCGCCAGCAGCTTCGCTCGGACTAGCGGGAGAGGGAGCACAGATACGCAGTATTTT. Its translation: CASSFARTSGRGSTDTQYF.

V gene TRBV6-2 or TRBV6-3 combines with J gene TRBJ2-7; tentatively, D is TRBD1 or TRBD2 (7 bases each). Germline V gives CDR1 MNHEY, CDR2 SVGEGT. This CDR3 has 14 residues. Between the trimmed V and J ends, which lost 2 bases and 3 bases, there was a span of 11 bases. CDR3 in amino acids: CASSYGRGGYEQYF. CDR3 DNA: TGTGCCAGCAGTTACGGCAGGGGGGGCTACGAGCAGTACTTC.

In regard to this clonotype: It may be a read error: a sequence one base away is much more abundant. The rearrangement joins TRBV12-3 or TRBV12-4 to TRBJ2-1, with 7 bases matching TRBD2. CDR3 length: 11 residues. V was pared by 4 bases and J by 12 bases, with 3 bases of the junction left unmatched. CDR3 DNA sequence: TGTGCCAGCAGTTATGGACTAGGGCAGTTCTTC. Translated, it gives CASSYGLGQFF.

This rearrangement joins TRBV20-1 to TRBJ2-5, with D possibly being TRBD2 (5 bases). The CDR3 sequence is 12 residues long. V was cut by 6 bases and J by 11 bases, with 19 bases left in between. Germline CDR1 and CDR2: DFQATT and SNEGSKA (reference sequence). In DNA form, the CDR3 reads TGCAGTGCGGTACCCCCCGGGGATGAGCAGTACTTC. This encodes CSAVPPGDEQYF.

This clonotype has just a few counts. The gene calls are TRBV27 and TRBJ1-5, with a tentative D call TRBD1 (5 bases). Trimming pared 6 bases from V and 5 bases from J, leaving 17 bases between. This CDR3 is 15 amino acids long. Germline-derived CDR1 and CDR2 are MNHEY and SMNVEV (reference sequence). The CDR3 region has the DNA TGTGCCAGCAGCCGAGGGACGGCTGCGGATCAGCCCCAGCATTTT. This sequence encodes CASSRGTAADQPQHF.

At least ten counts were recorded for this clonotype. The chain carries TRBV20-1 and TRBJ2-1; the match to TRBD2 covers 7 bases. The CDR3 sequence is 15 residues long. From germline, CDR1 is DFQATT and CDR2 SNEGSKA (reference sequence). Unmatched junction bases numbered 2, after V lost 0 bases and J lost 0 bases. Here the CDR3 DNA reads TGCAGTGCTAGAGATCTAGCGGCCTCCTACAATGAGCAGTTCTTC. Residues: CSARDLAASYNEQFF.

In DNA form, the CDR3 reads TGTGCCAGCAGTTATCGGGCAGGCGATCTTAACTATGGCTACACCTTC. Its protein is CASSYRAGDLNYGYTF. The chain links TRBV6-5 to TRBJ1-2, with unresolved D. The ends were cut back, 3 bases at V and 1 base at J, with 15 bases in the middle. The CDR3 has 16 residues. The germline gives CDR1 MNHEY, CDR2 SVGAGI.

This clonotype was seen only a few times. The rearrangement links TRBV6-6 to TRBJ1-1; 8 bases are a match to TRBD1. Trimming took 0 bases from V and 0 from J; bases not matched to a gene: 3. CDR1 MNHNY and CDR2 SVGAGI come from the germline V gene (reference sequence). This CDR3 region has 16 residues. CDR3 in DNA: TGTGCCAGCAGTTACTCGGCAGGGGGCGTGAACACTGAAGCTTTCTTT. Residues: CASSYSAGGVNTEAFF.

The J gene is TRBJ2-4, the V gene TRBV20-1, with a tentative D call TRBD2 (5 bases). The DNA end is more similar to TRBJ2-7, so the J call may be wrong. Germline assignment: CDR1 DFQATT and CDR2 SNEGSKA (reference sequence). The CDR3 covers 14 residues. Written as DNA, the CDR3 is TGCAGTGCTAGAGAAGGAGAGGGTATCTACGAGCAGTACTTC. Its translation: CSAREGEGIYEQYF.

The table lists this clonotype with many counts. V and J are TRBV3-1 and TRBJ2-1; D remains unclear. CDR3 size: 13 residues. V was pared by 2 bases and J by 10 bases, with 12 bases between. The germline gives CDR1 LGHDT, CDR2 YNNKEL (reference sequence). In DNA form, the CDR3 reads TGTGCCAGCAGCCAACATGGGGTCGGGGAGCAGTTCTTC. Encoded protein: CASSQHGVGEQFF.

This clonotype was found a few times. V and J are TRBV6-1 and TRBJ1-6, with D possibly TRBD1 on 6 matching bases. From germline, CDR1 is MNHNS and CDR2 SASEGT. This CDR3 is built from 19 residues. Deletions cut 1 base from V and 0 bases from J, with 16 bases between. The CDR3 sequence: CASSEEGLGQHSYNSPLHF. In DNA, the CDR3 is TGTGCCAGCAGTGAAGAAGGGCTTGGACAGCACTCCTATAATTCACCCCTCCACTTT.

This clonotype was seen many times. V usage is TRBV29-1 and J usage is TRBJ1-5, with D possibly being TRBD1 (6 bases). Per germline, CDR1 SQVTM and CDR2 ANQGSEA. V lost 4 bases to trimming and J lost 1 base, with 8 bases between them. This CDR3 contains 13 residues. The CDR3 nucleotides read TGCAGCGTTGCGGGACAAAGCAATCAGCCCCAGCATTTT. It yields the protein CSVAGQSNQPQHF.

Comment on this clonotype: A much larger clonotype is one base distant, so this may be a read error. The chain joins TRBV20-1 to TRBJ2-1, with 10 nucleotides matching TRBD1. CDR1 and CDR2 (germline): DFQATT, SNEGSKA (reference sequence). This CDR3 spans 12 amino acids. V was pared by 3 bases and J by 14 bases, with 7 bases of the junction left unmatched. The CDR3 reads CSASQSGTGEFF. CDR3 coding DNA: TGCAGTGCTAGTCAAAGCGGGACAGGGGAGTTCTTC.